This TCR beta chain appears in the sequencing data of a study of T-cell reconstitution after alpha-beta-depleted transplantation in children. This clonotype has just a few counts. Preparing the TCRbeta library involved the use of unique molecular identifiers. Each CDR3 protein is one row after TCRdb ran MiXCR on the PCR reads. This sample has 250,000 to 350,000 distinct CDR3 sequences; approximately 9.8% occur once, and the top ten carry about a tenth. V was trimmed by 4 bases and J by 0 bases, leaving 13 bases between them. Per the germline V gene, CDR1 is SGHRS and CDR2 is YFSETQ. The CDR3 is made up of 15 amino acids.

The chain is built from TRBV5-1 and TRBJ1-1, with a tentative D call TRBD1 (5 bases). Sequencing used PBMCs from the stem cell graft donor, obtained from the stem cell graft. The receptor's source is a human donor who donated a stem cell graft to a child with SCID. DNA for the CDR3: TGCGCCAGCAGCCTGCTAGGGGTTTTGAACACTGAAGCTTTCTTT. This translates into CASSLLGVLNTEAFF.